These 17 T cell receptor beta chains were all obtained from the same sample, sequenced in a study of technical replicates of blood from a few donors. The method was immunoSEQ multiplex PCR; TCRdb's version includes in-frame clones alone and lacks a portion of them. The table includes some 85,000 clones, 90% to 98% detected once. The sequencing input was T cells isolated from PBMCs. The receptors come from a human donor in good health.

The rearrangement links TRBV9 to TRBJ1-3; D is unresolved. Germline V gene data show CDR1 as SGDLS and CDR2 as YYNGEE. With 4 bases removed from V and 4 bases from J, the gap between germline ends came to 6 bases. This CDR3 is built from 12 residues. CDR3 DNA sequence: TGTGCCAGCAGCTTCACAGGAAACACCATATATTTT. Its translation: CASSFTGNTIYF.

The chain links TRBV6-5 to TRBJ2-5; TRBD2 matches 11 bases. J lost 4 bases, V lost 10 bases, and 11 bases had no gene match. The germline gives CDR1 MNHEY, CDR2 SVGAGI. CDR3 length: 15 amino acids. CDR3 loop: CATGQTGLAGETQYF. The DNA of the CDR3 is TGTGCCACCGGACAGACCGGACTAGCGGGAGAGACCCAGTACTTC.

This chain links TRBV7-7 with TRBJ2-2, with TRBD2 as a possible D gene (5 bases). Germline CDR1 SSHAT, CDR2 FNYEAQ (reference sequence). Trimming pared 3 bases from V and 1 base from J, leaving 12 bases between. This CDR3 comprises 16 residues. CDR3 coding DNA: TGTGCCAGCAGCTTTCGGACTGTTGAGAACACCGGGGAGCTGTTTTTT. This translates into CASSFRTVENTGELFF. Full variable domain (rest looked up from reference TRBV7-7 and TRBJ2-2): GAGVSQSPRYKVTKRGQDVTLRCDPISSHATLYWYQQALGQGPEFLTYFNYEAQPDKSGLPSDRFSAERPEGSISTLTIQRTEQRDSAMYRCASSFRTVENTGELFFGEGSRLTVL.

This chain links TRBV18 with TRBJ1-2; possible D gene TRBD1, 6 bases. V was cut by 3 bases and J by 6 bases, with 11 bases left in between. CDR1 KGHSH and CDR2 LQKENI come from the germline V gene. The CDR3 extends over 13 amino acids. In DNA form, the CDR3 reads TGTGCCAGCTCACCTTCGGCAGGGGATGGCTACACCTTC. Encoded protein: CASSPSAGDGYTF. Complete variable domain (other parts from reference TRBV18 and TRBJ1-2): NAGVMQNPRHLVRRRGQEARLRCSPMKGHSHVYWYRQLPEEGLKFMVYLQKENIIDESGMPKERFSAEFPKEGPSILRIQQVVRGDSAAYFCASSPSAGDGYTFGSGTRLTVV.

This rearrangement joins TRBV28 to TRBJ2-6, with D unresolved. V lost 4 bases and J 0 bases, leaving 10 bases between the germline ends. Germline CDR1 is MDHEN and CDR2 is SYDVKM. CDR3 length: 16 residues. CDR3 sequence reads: CASSWYSPSGANVLTF. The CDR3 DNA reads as TGTGCCAGCAGTTGGTACAGCCCCTCTGGGGCCAACGTCCTGACTTTC.

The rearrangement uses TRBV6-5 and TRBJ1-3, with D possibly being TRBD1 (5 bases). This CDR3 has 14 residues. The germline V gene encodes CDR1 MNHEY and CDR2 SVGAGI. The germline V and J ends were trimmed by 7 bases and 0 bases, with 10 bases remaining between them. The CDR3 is CASTRDYSGNTIYF. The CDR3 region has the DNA TGTGCCAGCACCAGGGATTACTCTGGAAACACCATATATTTT.

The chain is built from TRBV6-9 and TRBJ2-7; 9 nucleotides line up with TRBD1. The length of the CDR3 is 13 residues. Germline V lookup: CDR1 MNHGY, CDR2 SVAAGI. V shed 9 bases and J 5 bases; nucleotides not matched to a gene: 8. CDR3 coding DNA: TGTGCCAGTCGGGACAGGGAAACCAACGAGCAGTACTTC. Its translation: CASRDRETNEQYF.

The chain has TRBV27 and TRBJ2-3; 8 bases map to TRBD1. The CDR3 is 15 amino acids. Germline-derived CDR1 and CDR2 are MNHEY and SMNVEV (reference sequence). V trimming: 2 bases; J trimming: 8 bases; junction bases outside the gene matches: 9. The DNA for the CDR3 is TGTGCCAGCAGTTTAGCCGACAGGGGAAAGGTTACGCAGTATTTT. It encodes CASSLADRGKVTQYF.

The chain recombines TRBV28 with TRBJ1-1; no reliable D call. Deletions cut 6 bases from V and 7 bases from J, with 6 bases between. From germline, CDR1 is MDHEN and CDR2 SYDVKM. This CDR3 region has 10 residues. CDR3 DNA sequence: TGTGCCAGCAGCCGGTTTGAAGCTTTCTTT. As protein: CASSRFEAFF.

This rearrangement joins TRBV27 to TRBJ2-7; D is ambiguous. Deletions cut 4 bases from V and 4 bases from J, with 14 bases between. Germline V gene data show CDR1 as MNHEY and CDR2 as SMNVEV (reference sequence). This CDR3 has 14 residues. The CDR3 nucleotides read TGTGCCAGCAGTTGGAGCCCTATTGCTTACGAGCAGTACTTC. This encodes CASSWSPIAYEQYF.

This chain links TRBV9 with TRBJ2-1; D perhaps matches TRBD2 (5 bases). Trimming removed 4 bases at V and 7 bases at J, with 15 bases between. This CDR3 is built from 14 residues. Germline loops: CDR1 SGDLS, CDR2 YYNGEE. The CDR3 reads CASSLRISGNEQFF. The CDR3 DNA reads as TGTGCCAGCAGCCTACGGATCAGCGGTAATGAGCAGTTCTTC.

The CDR3 reads CASTIEKSLNTEAFF. CDR3 DNA: TGTGCCAGCACCATAGAAAAATCATTGAACACTGAAGCTTTCTTT. This chain joins TRBV2 and TRBJ1-1; no clear D. Germline CDR1 is SNHLY and CDR2 is FYNNEI. The CDR3 is 15 amino acids. Trimming took off 7 bases at V and 0 bases at J, with 15 bases between the two ends.

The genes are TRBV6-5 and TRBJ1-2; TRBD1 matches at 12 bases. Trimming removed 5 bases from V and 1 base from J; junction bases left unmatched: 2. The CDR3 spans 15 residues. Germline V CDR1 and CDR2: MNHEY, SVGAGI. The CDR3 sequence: CASSRDRGRNYGYTF. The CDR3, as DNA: TGTGCCAGCAGTCGGGACAGGGGGCGTAACTATGGCTACACCTTC.

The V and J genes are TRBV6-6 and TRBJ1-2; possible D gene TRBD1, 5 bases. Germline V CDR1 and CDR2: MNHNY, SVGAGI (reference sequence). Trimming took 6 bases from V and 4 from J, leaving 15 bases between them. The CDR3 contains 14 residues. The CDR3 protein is CASSPTRVGYGYTF. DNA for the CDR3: TGTGCCAGCAGCCCAACCAGGGTAGGCTATGGCTACACCTTC.

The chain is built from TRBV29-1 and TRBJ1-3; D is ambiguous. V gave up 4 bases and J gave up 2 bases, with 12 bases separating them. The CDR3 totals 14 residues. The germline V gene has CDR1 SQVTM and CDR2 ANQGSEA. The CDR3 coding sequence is TGCAGCGTTGGGGAGATGAGCGCTGGAAACACCATATATTTT. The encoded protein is CSVGEMSAGNTIYF.

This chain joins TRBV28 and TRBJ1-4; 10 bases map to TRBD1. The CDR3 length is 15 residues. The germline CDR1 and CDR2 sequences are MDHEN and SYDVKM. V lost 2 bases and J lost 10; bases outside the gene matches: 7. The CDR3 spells CASSLRQGARVKLFF. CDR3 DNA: TGTGCCAGCAGTTTAAGACAGGGGGCGAGGGTAAAACTGTTTTTT.

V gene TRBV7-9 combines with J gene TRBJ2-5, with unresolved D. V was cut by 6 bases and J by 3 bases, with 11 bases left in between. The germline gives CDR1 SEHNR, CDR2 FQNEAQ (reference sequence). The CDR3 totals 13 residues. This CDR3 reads CASRFSGKETQYF. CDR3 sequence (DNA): TGTGCCAGCAGATTCAGTGGTAAAGAGACCCAGTACTTC. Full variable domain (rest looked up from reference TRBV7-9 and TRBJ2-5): DTGVSQNPRHKITKRGQNVTFRCDPISEHNRLYWYRQTLGQGPEFLTYFQNEAQLEKSRLLSDRFSAERPKGSFSTLEIQRTEQGDSAMYLCASRFSGKETQYFGPGTRLLVL.